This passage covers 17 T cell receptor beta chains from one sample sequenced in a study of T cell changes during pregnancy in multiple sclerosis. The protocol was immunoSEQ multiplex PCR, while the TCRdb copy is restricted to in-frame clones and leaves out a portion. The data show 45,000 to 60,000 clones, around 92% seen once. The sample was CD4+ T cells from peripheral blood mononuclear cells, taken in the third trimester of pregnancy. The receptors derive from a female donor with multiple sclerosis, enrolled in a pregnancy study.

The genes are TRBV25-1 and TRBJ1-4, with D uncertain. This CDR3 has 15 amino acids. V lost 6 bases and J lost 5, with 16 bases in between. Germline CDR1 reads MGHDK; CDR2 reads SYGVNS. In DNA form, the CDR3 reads TGTGCCAGCAGAGCGGACCCCCCGGTAAATGAAAAACTGTTTTTT. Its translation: CASRADPPVNEKLFF.

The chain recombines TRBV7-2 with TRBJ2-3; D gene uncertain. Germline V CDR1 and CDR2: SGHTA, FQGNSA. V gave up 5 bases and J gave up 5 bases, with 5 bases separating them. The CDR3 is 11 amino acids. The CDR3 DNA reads TGTGCCAGCAGCCAAAAAGATACGCAGTATTTT. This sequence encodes CASSQKDTQYF.

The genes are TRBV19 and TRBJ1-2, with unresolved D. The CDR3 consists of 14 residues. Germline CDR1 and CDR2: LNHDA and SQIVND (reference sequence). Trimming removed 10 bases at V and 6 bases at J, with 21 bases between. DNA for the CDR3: TGTGCCACCGCGGAGGGTAGAGGGCTGAATGGCTACACCTTC. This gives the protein CATAEGRGLNGYTF.

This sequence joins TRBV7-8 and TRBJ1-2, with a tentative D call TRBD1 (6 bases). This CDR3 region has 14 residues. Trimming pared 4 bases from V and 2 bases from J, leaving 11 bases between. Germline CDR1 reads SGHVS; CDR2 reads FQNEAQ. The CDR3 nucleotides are TGTGCCAGCAGCTCCCAAGACAGGAACTATGGCTACACCTTC. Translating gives CASSSQDRNYGYTF.

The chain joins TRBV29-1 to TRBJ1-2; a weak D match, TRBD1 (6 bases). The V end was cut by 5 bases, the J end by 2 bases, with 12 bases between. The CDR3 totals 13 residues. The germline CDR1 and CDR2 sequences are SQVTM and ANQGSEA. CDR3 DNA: TGCAGCGTTCGAGGGACACCAAACTATGGCTACACCTTC. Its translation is CSVRGTPNYGYTF. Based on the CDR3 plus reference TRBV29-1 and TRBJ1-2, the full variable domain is SAVISQKPSRDICQRGTSLTIQCQVDSQVTMMFWYRQQPGQSLTLIATANQGSEATYESGFVIDKFPISRPNLTFSTLTVSNMSPEDSSIYLCSVRGTPNYGYTFGSGTRLTVV.

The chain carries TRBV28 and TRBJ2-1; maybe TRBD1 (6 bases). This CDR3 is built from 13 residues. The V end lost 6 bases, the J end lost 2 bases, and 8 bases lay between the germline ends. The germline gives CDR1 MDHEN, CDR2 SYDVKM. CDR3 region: CASRDSPYNEQFF. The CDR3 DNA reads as TGTGCCAGCAGGGACAGTCCCTACAATGAGCAGTTCTTC.

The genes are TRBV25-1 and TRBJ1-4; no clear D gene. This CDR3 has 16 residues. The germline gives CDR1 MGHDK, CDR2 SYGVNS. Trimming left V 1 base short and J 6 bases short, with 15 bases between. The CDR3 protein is CASSEWNSQRHEKLFF. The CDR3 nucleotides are TGTGCCAGCAGTGAATGGAACAGCCAGCGGCATGAAAAACTGTTTTTT. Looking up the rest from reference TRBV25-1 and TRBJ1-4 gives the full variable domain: EADIYQTPRYLVIGTGKKITLECSQTMGHDKMYWYQQDPGMELHLIHYSYGVNSTEKGDLSSESTVSRIRTEHFPLTLESARPSHTSQYLCASSEWNSQRHEKLFFGSGTQLSVL.

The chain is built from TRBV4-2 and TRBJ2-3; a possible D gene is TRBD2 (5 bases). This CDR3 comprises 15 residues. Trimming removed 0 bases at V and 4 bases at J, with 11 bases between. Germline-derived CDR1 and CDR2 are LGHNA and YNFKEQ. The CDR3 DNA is TGTGCCAGCAGCCAAGATCGGAGGAGGCCAGATACGCAGTATTTT. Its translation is CASSQDRRRPDTQYF.

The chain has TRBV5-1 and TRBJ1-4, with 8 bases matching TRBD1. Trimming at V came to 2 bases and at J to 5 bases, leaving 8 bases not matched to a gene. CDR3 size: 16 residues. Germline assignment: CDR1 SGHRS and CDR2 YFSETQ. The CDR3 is CASSFLQQGGNEKLFF. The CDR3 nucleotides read TGCGCCAGCAGCTTCCTACAACAGGGGGGGAATGAAAAACTGTTTTTT.

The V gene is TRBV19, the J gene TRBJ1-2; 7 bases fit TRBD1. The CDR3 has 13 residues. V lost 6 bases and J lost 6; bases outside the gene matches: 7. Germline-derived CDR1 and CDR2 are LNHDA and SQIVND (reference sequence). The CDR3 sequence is CASSIDRADGYTF. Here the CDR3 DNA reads TGTGCCAGTAGCATCGACAGGGCGGATGGCTACACCTTC.

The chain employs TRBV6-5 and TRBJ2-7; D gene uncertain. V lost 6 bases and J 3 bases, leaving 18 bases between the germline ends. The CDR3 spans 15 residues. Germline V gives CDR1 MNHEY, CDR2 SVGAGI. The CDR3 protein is CASSPRIDPYYEQYF. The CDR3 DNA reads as TGTGCCAGCAGCCCCCGTATAGATCCCTACTACGAGCAGTACTTC.

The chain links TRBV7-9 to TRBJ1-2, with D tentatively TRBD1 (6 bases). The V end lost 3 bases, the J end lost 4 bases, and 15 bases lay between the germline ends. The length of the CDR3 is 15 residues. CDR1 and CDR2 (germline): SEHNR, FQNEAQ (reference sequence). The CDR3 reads CASSLNTGLGYGYTF. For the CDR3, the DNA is TGTGCCAGCAGCTTGAACACAGGGCTAGGCTATGGCTACACCTTC.

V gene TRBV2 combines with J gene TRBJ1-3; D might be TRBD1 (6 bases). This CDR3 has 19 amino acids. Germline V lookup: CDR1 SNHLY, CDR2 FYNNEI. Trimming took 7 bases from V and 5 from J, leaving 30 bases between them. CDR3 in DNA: TGTGCCAGCAAGGCTCCCTCTAACAGGGTCCCTAGGCGAAGAAACACCATATATTTT. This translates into CASKAPSNRVPRRRNTIYF.

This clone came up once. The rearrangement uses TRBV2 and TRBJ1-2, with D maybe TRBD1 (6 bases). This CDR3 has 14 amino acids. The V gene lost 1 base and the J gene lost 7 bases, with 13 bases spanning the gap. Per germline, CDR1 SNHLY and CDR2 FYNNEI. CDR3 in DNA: TGTGCCAGCAGTGAAGAGGCAGGGGCTGGTGGCTACACCTTC. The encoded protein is CASSEEAGAGGYTF.

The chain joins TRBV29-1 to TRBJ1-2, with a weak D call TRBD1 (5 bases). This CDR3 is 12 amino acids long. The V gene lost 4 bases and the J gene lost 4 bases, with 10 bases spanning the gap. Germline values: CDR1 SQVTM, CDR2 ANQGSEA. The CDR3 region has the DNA TGCAGCGTTGGGGGAGGGACCTATGGCTACACCTTC. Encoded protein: CSVGGGTYGYTF.

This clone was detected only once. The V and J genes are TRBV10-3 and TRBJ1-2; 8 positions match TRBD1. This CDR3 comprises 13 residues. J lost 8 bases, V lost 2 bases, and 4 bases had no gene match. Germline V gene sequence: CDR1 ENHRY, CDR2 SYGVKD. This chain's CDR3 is CAISEQGAWGYTF. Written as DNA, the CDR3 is TGTGCCATCAGTGAGCAGGGGGCTTGGGGCTACACCTTC.

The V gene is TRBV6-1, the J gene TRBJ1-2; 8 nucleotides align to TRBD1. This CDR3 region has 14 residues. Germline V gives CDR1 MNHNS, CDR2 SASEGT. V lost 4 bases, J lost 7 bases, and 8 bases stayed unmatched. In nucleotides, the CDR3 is TGTGCCAGCAGTGCCCTAGACAGGGGAGGTGGCTACACCTTC. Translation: CASSALDRGGGYTF.